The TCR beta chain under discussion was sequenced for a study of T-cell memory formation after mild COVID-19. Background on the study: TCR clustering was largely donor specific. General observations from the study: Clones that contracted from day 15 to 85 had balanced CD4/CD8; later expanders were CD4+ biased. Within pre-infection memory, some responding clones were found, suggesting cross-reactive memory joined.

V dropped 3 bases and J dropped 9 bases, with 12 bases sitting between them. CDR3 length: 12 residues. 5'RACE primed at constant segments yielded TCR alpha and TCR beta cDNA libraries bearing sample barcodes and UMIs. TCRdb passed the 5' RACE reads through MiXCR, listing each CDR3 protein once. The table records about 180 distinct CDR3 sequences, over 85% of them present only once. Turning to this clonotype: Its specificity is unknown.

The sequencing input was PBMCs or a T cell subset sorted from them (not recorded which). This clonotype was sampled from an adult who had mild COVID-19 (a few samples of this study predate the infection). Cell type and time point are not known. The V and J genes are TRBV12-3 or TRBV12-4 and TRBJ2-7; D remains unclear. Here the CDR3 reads CASSFGLPGQYF. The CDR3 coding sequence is TGTGCCAGCAGTTTCGGGCTCCCCGGGCAGTACTTC.